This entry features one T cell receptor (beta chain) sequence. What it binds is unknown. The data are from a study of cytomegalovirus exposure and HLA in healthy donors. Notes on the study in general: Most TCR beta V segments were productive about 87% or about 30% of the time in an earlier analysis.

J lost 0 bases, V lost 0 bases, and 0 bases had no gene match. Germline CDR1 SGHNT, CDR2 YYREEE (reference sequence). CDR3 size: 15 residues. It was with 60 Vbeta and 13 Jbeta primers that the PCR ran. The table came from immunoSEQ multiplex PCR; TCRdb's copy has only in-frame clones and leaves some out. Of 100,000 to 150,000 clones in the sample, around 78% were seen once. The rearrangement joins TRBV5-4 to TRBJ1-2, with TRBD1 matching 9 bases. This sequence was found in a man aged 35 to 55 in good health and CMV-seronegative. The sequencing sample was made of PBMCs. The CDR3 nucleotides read TGTGCCAGCAGCTTGGGACAGGGGGCTAACTATGGCTACACCTTC. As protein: CASSLGQGANYGYTF.